This T cell receptor (beta chain) was profiled in a study of blood T cell repertoires in COVID-19 (dated by TCRdb to 2018 to 2020). Broadly, across the study: Samples from collaborators originated in the United States, Italy and Spain and spanned both the acute and convalescent phases of COVID-19. The prospective study material was composed of cDNA or gDNA derived from T cells, B-cell-depleted T cells, or PBMCs. Deeply sampled blood TCRbeta repertoires from subjects exposed to, actively infected with, or recovered from COVID-19 were included in the dataset. The repertoires were released in a freely available public database meant as a resource for research on the immune response to SARS-CoV-2. Samples were obtained from the ongoing ImmuneRACE study (first 160 participants) and from over 1,000 subjects provided by 6 global collaborators. Nearly every sample came with metadata listing a de-identified subject ID, COVID-19 status, age in years and sex. HLA class I and class II types, where available, came from metadata supplied by the sample provider rather than from assay-based typing.

Collaborating institutions collected whole blood in K2EDTA tubes following their own protocols. For TCRbeta analysis, collaborators shipped samples as frozen whole blood, isolated PBMCs, or DNA extracted from either of those sample types. TCRbeta CDR3 regions were amplified from genomic DNA using the immunoSEQ Assay, a bias-controlled multiplex PCR. The authors' analysis ran thus. The number of nucleated cells in each sample was estimated by amplification of reference gene primers within the assay. To quantify the absolute abundance of each unique TCRbeta CDR3 rearrangement, sequence reads were collapsed and filtered. For each sample, productive Simpson clonality was calculated as the square root of Simpson's diversity index over productive rearrangements. The table comes from immuneACCESS by way of TCRdb, which keeps in-frame sequences with V and J called. Part of the clones is missing from these tables; in studies checked, under half for an unresolved V gene and the rest for unknown reasons. V and J calls and clone size come straight from that table; D and trimming were deduced from the DNA. The sample table holds roughly 120,000 clones, of which about 87% were seen once. Together, the top ten hold 25% to 30% of the sample.

This clone has only a few counts. Its antigen specificity is not known. Base qualities were left out, and no much larger clone turns up one base away. Results the study describes overall, beyond this receptor: The amount of clinical and demographic metadata varied by source and participant and was provided uncurated.

From cysteine to phenylalanine, the CDR3 is 17 amino acids long. Only the CDR3 part of the read is kept: 51 bases, read in frame from the first base. The TCR was taken from a woman in her sixties or seventies with acute or convalescent COVID-19. Sequenced: peripheral blood. The rearranged chain carries TRBV21-1 and TRBJ1-2. TRBV21-1 is noted as a pseudogene. The DNA reads TGTGCCAGCAGCAAAGGAGGAGCGGGGAGGGGAAACTATGGCTACACCTTC. Its coded protein is CASSKGGAGRGNYGYTF.